This TCR beta chain is from a study of blood T cell repertoires in COVID-19. Study details: Samples taken during acute and convalescent COVID-19 were collected in the United States, Italy and Spain.

Study processing details: Reference gene primer amplification gave estimated nucleated cell counts. Produced via immunoSEQ multiplex PCR; TCRdb's table is partial and in-frame only. The V and J calls and clone size were taken over from that table, and D and trimming were inferred from the DNA. The sample includes about 200,000 clones, 86% seen only once; the top ten take 5.6%. Trimming took 0 bases from V and 3 from J; bases not matched to a gene: 10. The CDR3 has 18 amino acids. Germline CDR1 reads MGHRA; CDR2 reads YSYEKL. Recruits, aged about 18 to 89 years, lived in around 24 US areas. Allocation to cohorts depended on clinical history reported by the participants.

The chain combines TRBV4-1 with TRBJ2-5; 10 bases align to TRBD2. The clonotype was recovered from a man between 40 and 49 years old with acute COVID-19. The sequencing input was PBMCs or T cells enriched from blood (not recorded which). The CDR3 is CASSQDRIISGRKETQYF. In DNA form, the CDR3 reads TGCGCCAGCAGCCAAGACCGGATAATTAGCGGGAGGAAAGAGACCCAGTACTTC.